This T cell receptor (beta chain) appears in the sequencing data of a study of blood T cells in healthy people across ages. Using a J-beta primer mix together with a sample-barcoded 5' primer, a second PCR was run for about 6 to 11 cycles. Any given sample supplied a minimum of 2.5 million CDR3-containing paired-end reads. TCRdb reprocessed the 5' RACE reads with MiXCR, giving one entry per CDR3 protein. The profile shows about 680,000 distinct CDR3 sequences, approximately 49% of them singletons. This clonotype was seen a handful of times. Every donor contributed around 10 milliliters of peripheral blood by blood draw. The germline V gene encodes CDR1 SEHNR and CDR2 FQNEAQ (reference sequence). CDR3 length: 14 residues. V was pared by 5 bases and J by 2 bases, with 10 bases between.

The receptor comes from a woman aged 55-69 years in good health. The sequenced sample was blood. V gene TRBV7-9 combines with J gene TRBJ2-4; D uncertain. For the CDR3, the DNA is TGTGCCAGCAGCCGCCCGGACCCCAAAAACATTCAGTACTTC. It translates to CASSRPDPKNIQYF.